The clone carrying this TCR beta chain was counted only a few times. Clones were sequenced by immunoSEQ multiplex PCR, and TCRdb holds only the in-frame ones, with some missing. The profile covers almost 350,000 clones, with approximately 89% appearing a single time and 3.9% taken by the ten largest. This record belongs to a study of blood T cell repertoires in COVID-19. Study summary: Samples representing acute and convalescent COVID-19 were sourced from the United States, Italy and Spain.

Patients in Seattle were enrolled during active infection, then followed longitudinally. Sequenced input: peripheral blood. The clonotype originates from a woman aged 55-69 years with COVID-19, enrolled during active disease.

The CDR3 reads CASSQERGEVNEKLFF. The CDR3 DNA sequence: TGTGCCAGCAGCCAAGAGCGGGGGGAGGTTAATGAAAAACTGTTTTTT. The gene calls are TRBV3-1 (or the pseudogene TRBV3-2) and TRBJ1-4, with TRBD1 as a possible D gene (5 bases). Germline values: CDR1 LGHDT, CDR2 YNNKEL (reference sequence). The CDR3 is 16 amino acids. Trimming took 0 bases from V and 4 from J, leaving 12 bases between them.